This TCR beta chain originates from a study of cytomegalovirus exposure and HLA in healthy donors. Study observations and caveats: According to reports, the classifier identified cytomegalovirus status with high specificity and sensitivity.

Germline V lookup: CDR1 MNHEY, CDR2 SMNVEV (reference sequence). Trimming cost V 1 base and J 6 bases, with 13 bases left between them. The CDR3 has 16 amino acids. Libraries were prepared by immunoSEQ multiplex PCR; TCRdb keeps only in-frame clonotypes and omits some of them. The profile shows about 88,000 clones, approximately 88% of them singletons. With regard to this clone: As yet, its antigen is unknown.

The chain uses TRBV27 and TRBJ1-6, with a possible D match to TRBD1 (5 bases). This clonotype originated in a woman aged 18-30 years in good health and CMV-seropositive. Specimen: PBMCs. For the CDR3, the DNA is TGTGCCAGCAGTTTATGGGCCCAGGGACTTAATTCACCCCTCCACTTT. The encoded protein is CASSLWAQGLNSPLHF.